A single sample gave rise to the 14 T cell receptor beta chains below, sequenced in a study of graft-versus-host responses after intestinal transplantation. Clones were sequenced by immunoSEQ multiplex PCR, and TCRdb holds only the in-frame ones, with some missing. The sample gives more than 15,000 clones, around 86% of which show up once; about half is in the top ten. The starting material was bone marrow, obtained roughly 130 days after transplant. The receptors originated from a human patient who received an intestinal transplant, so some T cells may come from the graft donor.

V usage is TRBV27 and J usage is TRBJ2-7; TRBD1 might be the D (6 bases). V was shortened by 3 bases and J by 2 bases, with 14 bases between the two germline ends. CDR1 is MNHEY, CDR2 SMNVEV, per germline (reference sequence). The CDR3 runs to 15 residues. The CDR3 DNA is TGTGCCAGCAGTTTCTTGGACAGTAAACCCTACGAGCAGTACTTC. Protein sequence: CASSFLDSKPYEQYF.

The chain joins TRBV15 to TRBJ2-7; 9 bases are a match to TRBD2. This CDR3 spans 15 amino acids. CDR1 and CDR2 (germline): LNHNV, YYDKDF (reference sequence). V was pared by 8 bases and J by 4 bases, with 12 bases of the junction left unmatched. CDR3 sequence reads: CATRRGREGEYEQYF. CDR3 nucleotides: TGTGCCACCCGGAGGGGGCGGGAGGGGGAGTACGAGCAGTACTTC. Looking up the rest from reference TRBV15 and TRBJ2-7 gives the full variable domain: DAMVIQNPRYQVTQFGKPVTLSCSQTLNHNVMYWYQQKSSQAPKLLFHYYDKDFNNEADTPDNFQSRRPNTSFCFLDIRSPGLGDTAMYLCATRRGREGEYEQYFGPGTRLTVT.

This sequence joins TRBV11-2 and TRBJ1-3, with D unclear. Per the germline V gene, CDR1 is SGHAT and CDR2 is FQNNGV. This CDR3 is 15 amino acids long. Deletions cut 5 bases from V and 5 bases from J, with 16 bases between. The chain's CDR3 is CASSDERVGRNTIYF. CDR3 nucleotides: TGTGCCAGCAGCGACGAGAGGGTCGGCAGAAACACCATATATTTT.

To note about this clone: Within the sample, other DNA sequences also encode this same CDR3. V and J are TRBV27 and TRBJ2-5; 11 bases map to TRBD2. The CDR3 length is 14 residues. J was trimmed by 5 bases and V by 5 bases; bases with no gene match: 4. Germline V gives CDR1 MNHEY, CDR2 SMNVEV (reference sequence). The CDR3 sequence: CASSATSGIETQYF. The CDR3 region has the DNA TGTGCCAGCAGTGCGACTAGCGGGATCGAGACCCAGTACTTC.

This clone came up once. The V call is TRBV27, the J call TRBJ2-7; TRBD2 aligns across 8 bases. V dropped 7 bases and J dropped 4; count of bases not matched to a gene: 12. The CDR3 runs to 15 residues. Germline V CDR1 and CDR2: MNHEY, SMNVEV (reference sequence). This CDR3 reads CASKLQGLGIYEQYF. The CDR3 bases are TGTGCCAGCAAGCTACAGGGACTAGGTATATACGAGCAGTACTTC.

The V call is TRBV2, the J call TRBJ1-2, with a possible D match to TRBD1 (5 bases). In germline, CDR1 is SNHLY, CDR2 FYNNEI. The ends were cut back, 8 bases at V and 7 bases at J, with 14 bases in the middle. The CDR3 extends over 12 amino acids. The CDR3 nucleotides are TGTGCCAGCGAAGATGACAGACCTGGCTACACCTTC. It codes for CASEDDRPGYTF.

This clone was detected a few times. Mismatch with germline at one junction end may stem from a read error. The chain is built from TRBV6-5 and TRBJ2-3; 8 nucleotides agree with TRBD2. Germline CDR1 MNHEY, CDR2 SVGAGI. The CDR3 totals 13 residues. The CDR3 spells CAISVKREDTQYF. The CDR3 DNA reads TGTGCCATCAGTGTTAAGCGGGAGGATACGCAGTATTTT.

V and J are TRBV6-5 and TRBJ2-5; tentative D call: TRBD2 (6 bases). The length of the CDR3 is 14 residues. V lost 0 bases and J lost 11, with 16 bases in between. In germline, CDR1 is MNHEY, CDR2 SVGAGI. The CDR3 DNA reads TGTGCCAGCAGTTACTCGGCGGGAAGGCGGTCGCAGTACTTC. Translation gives CASSYSAGRRSQYF.

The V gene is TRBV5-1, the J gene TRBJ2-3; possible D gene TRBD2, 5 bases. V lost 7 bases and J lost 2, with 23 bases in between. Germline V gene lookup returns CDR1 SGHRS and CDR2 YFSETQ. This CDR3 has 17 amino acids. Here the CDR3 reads CASHTDLSGEPTDTQYF. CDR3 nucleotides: TGCGCCAGCCACACCGACCTAAGCGGAGAACCCACAGATACGCAGTATTTT. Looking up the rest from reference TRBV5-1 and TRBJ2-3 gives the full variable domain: KAGVTQTPRYLIKTRGQQVTLSCSPISGHRSVSWYQQTPGQGLQFLFEYFSETQRNKGNFPGRFSGRQFSNSRSEMNVSTLELGDSALYLCASHTDLSGEPTDTQYFGPGTRLTVL.

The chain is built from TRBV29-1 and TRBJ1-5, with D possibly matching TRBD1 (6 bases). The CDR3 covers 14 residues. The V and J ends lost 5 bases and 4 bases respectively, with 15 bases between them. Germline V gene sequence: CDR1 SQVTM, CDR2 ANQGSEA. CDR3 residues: CSVPAGVGNQPQHF. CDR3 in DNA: TGCAGCGTTCCCGCAGGGGTGGGAAATCAGCCCCAGCATTTT.

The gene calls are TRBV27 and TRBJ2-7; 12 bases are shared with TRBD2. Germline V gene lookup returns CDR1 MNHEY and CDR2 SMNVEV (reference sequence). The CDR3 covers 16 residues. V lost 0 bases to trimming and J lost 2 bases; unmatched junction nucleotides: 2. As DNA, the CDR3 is TGTGCCAGCAGTTTATCACGACTAGCGGGAGCCTACGAGCAGTACTTC. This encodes CASSLSRLAGAYEQYF.

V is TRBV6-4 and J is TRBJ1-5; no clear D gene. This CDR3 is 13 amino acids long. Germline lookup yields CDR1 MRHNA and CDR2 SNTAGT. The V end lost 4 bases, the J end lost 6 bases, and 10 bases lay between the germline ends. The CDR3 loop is CASSGEGVQPQHF. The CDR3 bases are TGTGCCAGCAGTGGAGAAGGAGTTCAGCCCCAGCATTTT.

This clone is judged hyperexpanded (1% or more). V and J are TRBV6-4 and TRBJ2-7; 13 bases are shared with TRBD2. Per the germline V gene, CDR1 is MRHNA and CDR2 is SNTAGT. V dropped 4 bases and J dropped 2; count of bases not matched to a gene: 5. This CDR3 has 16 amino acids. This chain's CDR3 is CASSAGGLAGTYEQYF. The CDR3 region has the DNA TGTGCCAGCAGTGCTGGGGGACTAGCGGGAACCTACGAGCAGTACTTC.

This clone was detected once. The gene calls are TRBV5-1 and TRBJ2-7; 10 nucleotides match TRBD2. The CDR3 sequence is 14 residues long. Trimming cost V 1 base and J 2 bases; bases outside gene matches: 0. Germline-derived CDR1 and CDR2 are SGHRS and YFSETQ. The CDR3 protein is CASSLSGRAYEQYF. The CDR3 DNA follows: TGCGCCAGCAGCTTGAGCGGGAGGGCCTACGAGCAGTACTTC. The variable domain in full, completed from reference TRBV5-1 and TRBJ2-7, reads KAGVTQTPRYLIKTRGQQVTLSCSPISGHRSVSWYQQTPGQGLQFLFEYFSETQRNKGNFPGRFSGRQFSNSRSEMNVSTLELGDSALYLCASSLSGRAYEQYFGPGTRLTVT.